Included here is one T cell receptor (beta chain) sequence, with context. Its recognized antigen is unknown. No qualities accompany the bases; no much larger clone lies one base away. A patient counted as having stable Graves' hyperthyroidism if no progression to ophthalmopathy occurred over 18 months of follow-up. Hyperthyroidism patients were newly diagnosed, with disease duration under 2 months, and aged 18 to 65 years. Patients with uncontrolled infections, other autoimmune diseases, pregnancy or lactation were excluded. Clinical symptoms, serum thyroxine and TRAb, thyroid ultrasound, and orbital computed tomography formed the basis for the diagnoses. PBMCs were separated from roughly 9.6 ml of fresh peripheral blood using Ficoll-Paque density gradient centrifugation. Total RNA was extracted using Trizol reagent, and RNA quality was assessed on an Agilent 2100 Bioanalyzer. The data were taken from a study of T cells in Graves' hyperthyroidism and ophthalmopathy (dated by TCRdb to between 2018 and 2021). For context, the study as a whole: Peripheral blood samples were taken at the time of initial diagnosis, prior to any treatment. Following sampling, methimazole starting at 30 mg daily was given to hyperthyroidism patients, and high-dose intravenous methylprednisolone was given to ophthalmopathy patients. TCR Vbeta CDR3 sequencing of approximately 140 peripheral blood samples (43 ophthalmopathy, 75 hyperthyroidism and roughly 17 progressor patients) is reported in the paper. The 95 to 100 discovery patients were randomly split 7:3 into training and test sets. A discovery cohort of around 98 patients, 43 with Graves' ophthalmopathy and approximately 55 with stable Graves' hyperthyroidism, was used to find distinguishing TCR V-J signatures. Whether ophthalmopathy could be predicted prospectively was tested in an independent validation cohort made up of roughly 19 hyperthyroidism patients plus 17 patients who later progressed to ophthalmopathy. In six Graves' hyperthyroidism patients, the study also compared T-cell repertoires from thyroid tissue with T-cell repertoires from blood. What the research found in general, with its limitations: Most expanded thyroid clonotypes (frequency above 0.001) were also found in blood, which suggests that blood repertoires may mirror thyroid immune responses. Sample size was not statistically predetermined, and investigators were not blinded to group allocation. Ophthalmopathy was separated from stable hyperthyroidism by a 13 V-J signature model, with roughly 88% sensitivity and just over 81% specificity obtained in cross-validation and 80%/75% obtained in testing. During validation, the model predicted progression to ophthalmopathy a median of about 6.5 months ahead of onset, with around 70% sensitivity and roughly 75% specificity.

The TCR beta CDR3 regions were amplified from the RNA transcripts. The TCR CDR3 was subjected to a first round of RT-PCR using the HTBI primer set and the Qiagen OneStep RT-PCR kit. The libraries were constructed in a second round of multiplex PCR and then size-selected and purified. Paired-end sequencing of the libraries was performed with 100 bp reads on an Illumina HiSeq2000. In the paper's pipeline: SOAPnuke was used to process the raw data, with reads discarded if the reads contained adapters or uncalled bases, had a mean Phred below 15, or lacked an exact constant-primer or identifier match. COPE v1.2.5 was used to merge the high-quality paired reads, and each unique nucleotide sequence was defined as a clonotype. MiTCR v1.1 was used to align clonotypes to the IMGT TRBV, TRBD and TRBJ reference segments. Only V-J combinations with frequency above 0.0001, covering 99% to 99.2% of repertoires, were analysed. The TCS score was defined as F50 (clonal expansion) divided by E x V (chaos), with BLOSUM62-based TCRdist calculated between CDR3 peptides within each V-J. Welch's t-statistics and random forest reduced approximately 520 V-J features to roughly 13, which were used in a naive Bayes classifier (R e1071). TCRdb trimmed the raw reads at Q25, called clones with MiXCR and kept productive beta chains. Merged by CDR3 protein, the rows form single entries marked with the most common genes and DNA. These V and J calls originate from TCRdb's pipeline instead of the authors' own analysis. The sample includes a few hundred thousand distinct CDR3 sequences, with around 15% observed a single time. The ten largest clones represent about 4.9% of the sample.

The germline V gene provides CDR1 SGHTA and CDR2 FQGNSA. Including cysteine and phenylalanine, the CDR3 has 18 amino acids. The only DNA kept is the CDR3, 54 bases in frame from the first base. V lost 0 bases and J lost 0 bases, and the count of bases not matched to a germline gene is 2. The chain joins TRBV7-2 to TRBJ2-7, with 16 bases aligning to TRBD2. Sample: blood. This clonotype was obtained from a young woman with Graves' hyperthyroidism. The DNA sequence reads TGTGCCAGCAGCTTAGCCGGGACTAGCGGGAGGGCCTCCTACGAGCAGTACTTC. It encodes CASSLAGTSGRASYEQYF.